The 4 T cell receptor beta chains presented below share a single source sample, sequenced in a study of identical twins. Using its own MiXCR run on the 5' RACE reads, TCRdb lists one record per CDR3 protein. The data contain roughly 280,000 distinct CDR3 sequences, roughly 10% of them singletons. This sample was also put to use in a study of yellow fever vaccine responses in identical twins.

The sequencing input was CD8+ T cells sorted from blood. The source of these receptors is a woman aged 18-29 years in good health.

The chain links TRBV29-1 to TRBJ2-1; 10 bases match TRBD2. The CDR3 is 16 residues long. V trimming: 1 base; J trimming: 6 bases; junction bases outside the gene matches: 9. Germline CDR1 is SQVTM and CDR2 is ANQGSEA. CDR3 bases: TGCAGCGTTGAAGTCCCCCTAGCGGGAGATGTCAATGAGCAGTTCTTC. Translated: CSVEVPLAGDVNEQFF.

This sequence joins TRBV11-1 and TRBJ2-7, with D perhaps being TRBD1 or TRBD2 (7 bases each). The CDR3 is 20 amino acids. CDR1 SGHAT and CDR2 FQDESV come from the germline V gene (reference sequence). Trimming removed 3 bases from V and 1 base from J, with 28 bases in between. In DNA, the CDR3 is TGTGCCAGCAGCTTTCCTCGACAGGGAGAGACGGCGGGAGTATCCTACGAGCAGTACTTC. Its protein product is CASSFPRQGETAGVSYEQYF.

This clonotype was seen at least ten times. V is TRBV6-5 and J is TRBJ2-7; D gene ambiguous. This CDR3 contains 14 residues. CDR1 and CDR2 (germline): MNHEY, SVGAGI. The V end lost 4 bases, the J end lost 3 bases, and 13 bases lay between the germline ends. CDR3 in DNA: TGTGCCAGCAGTTCCAGGTCCTCCTACTACGAGCAGTACTTC. Translated, it gives CASSSRSSYYEQYF.

This clonotype appeared many times. The genes are TRBV21-1 and TRBJ2-7. TRBV21-1 is a listed pseudogene. CDR3 size: 12 residues. The CDR3 protein is CASSKDTYEQYF. The CDR3 nucleotides read TGTGCCAGCAGCAAAGACACCTACGAGCAGTACTTC.